This T cell receptor (beta chain) stems from a study of blood T cell repertoires in COVID-19. Trimming took 4 bases from V and 6 from J; bases not matched to a gene: 6. Germline lookup yields CDR1 SGHNT and CDR2 YYREEE (reference sequence). This CDR3 has 13 residues. Method: immunoSEQ multiplex PCR; TCRdb's copy keeps in-frame clones and lacks some. The sample holds fewer than 350,000 clones, roughly 85% seen once. The chain carries TRBV5-4 and TRBJ1-2; 7 bases agree with TRBD1. Sequenced: PBMCs or T cells enriched from blood (not recorded which). This sequence originates from a woman aged 25 to 39 who had been exposed to COVID-19. This CDR3 reads CASSLQGNHGYTF. The CDR3 DNA is TGTGCCAGCAGCCTACAGGGGAATCATGGCTACACCTTC.